This paragraph reports one T cell receptor beta chain. Its target is unknown. Trimming cost V 7 bases and J 5 bases, with 15 bases left between them. This CDR3 spans 13 amino acids. The germline gives CDR1 MDHEN, CDR2 SYDVKM. This entry comes from a study of shared clonotypes between healthy human individuals. Looking at the study overall: The people who gave samples were two women and a few men aged 18 to 49. General observations from the study: Naive subsets, compared against memory subsets, generally had larger estimated richness values.

The assay was run at deep level. Assay: immunoSEQ multiplex PCR; the TCRdb copy retains only in-frame clones and omits some. Of about 2.3 million clones in the sample, 85% to 95% were seen once. V is TRBV28 and J is TRBJ2-7, with D possibly TRBD1 on 6 matching bases. This TCR was sampled from a young man in good health. Some clones in this sample may be carry-over from other donors' samples. Sequences were obtained from naive CD4+ T cells from PBMCs. Noted subset: CD45RA+ positively selected. The CDR3 sequence: CASTHSQGNEQYF. In DNA, the CDR3 is TGTGCCAGCACCCACTCACAGGGCAACGAGCAGTACTTC.